This TCR beta chain was found in a study of T cell responses to AZD1222 COVID-19 vaccine (dated by TCRdb to about 2021). In the study overall: A total of approximately 250 trial participants underwent TCR sequencing, of whom 207 had received two doses of AZD1222 and 26 had received two doses of the MenACWY control vaccine. Trial participants were enrolled into age subgroups of 18-55, 56-69 and 70-plus years, which contained about 150, 28 and 57 TCR-sequenced participants, respectively. Beyond this particular receptor, the publication reports: Nearly half of unique spike-specific TCRs reportedly recognized epitopes outside regions mutated in the B.1.351 and B.1.1.7 variants. No day 14 peak-response samples were available, so repertoires were characterized only after the peak T cell response. The whole spike protein was spanned by vaccine-associated CD4 TCRs, and dominant responses were seen in regions 160-218 and 743-854. Spike-specific TCR breadth and depth rose significantly after two AZD1222 doses compared with day 0 and with MenACWY recipients. The 56-69-year group was small, and its depth increase did not reach significance, likely because of low power. Conclusions about previously exposed vaccinees were limited because only 5 or 6 AZD1222 recipients were SARS-CoV-2 seropositive at baseline. Most participants were white British and females outnumbered males, and the authors suggested that clonal diversity may have been underestimated.

Counted from cysteine to phenylalanine, this CDR3 has 16 amino acids. Of the read, only the CDR3 DNA is kept; its 48 bases are in frame from base 1. Relative to germline, V is 0 bases shorter and J is 5 bases shorter, with 16 bases between their ends. From the germline V gene, CDR1 is MNHEY and CDR2 is SVGAGI. The time point tag for this specimen amounts to: about 28 days (+/-7) after the second vaccine dose. Because spike-specific TCR depth and breadth did not differ between the two schedules, AZD1222 recipients who got a second dose at roughly 4 weeks were pooled with those who got a second dose at roughly 12 weeks. Vaccinee samples were obtained from the UK trials COV001 and COV002, which included a single-blind randomized controlled phase 2/3 trial of AZD1222 (ChAdOx1 nCoV-19) in healthy adults. Trial participant PBMC samples were collected at day 0 and day 28 after the second dose for TCRbeta chain sequencing.

As concerns this clone: The antigen it recognizes is unknown. Per-base qualities were not stored, and no clone one base away is much larger.

The CDR3 regions of human TCRbeta chains were analyzed by immunosequencing. Under the source paper's analysis protocol: Repertoire TCRs were checked for matches against a reference library of SARS-CoV-2-specific TCRs that had been generated using the MIRA antigen-specificity platform. Breadth was defined as the fraction of unique TCRs that were SARS-CoV-2-associated, and depth was defined as the fraction of total T cells that were SARS-CoV-2-associated. Using the MIRA data, every spike-specific TCR was mapped to the spike region that the TCR reacted to and assigned to either a CD4 or a CD8 class. Log10-transformed breadth and depth values were compared by one-way ANOVA with Sidak's multiple comparisons tests. TCRdb limited this immuneACCESS table to in-frame rearrangements with V and J called. A share of clones is missing; checked studies link under half to unresolved V genes, and the rest is unexplained. V and J calls and clone size are as listed in that table; D and trimming were resolved from the DNA. This sample lists fewer than 90,000 clones; about nine tenths were detected once. The top ten hold less than 8.5% of the sample.

The sequences come from peripheral blood, collected 28 days after the second AZD1222 dose. The clonotype comes from an adult who received the AZD1222 COVID-19 vaccine. The chain links TRBV6-5 with TRBJ1-1, with the D gene uncertain. This receptor has the CDR3 CASSYSVGGFPTEAFF. The sequence in DNA is TGTGCCAGCAGTTACTCGGTAGGAGGGTTTCCGACTGAAGCTTTCTTT.